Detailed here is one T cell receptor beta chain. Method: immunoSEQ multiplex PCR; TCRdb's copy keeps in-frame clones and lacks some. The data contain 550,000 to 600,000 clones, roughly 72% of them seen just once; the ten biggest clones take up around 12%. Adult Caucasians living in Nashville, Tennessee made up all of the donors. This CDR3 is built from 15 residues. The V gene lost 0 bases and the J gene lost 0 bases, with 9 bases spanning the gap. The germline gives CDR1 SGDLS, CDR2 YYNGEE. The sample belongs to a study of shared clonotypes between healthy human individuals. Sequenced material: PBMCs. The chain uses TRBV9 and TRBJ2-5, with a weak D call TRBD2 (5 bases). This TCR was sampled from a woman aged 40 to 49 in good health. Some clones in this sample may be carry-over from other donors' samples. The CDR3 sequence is CASSVVGMDQETQYF. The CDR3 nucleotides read TGTGCCAGCAGCGTAGTCGGGATGGACCAAGAGACCCAGTACTTC.